This is a list of T cell receptor beta chains from one sample in a study of blood T cell repertoires in COVID-19. This table comes from immunoSEQ multiplex PCR, and its TCRdb copy is limited to in-frame clones, with some not included. The sample comprises about 200,000 clones, around nine tenths of which are singletons, and more than 0.7% rests with the top ten. The source material was peripheral blood. Receptors were obtained from a man between 60 and 75 years old with COVID-19, enrolled during active disease. The CDR3 runs from the conserved cysteine through the conserved F or W. The order of the fields is CDR3 DNA, CDR3 protein, V gene, D gene, clone size, J gene. D genes are given only for firm matches. Rows may omit the clone size; those that give it use once, few, many or a size class.

DNA: TGCGCCAGCAGCCGAAGGGGGAACTATGGCTACACCTTC
CDR3: CASSRRGNYGYTF
V: TRBV4-1
D: .
size: .
J: TRBJ1-2

DNA: TGTGCCAGTAGTATTGCAGTCTCCTACAATGAGCAGTTCTTC
CDR3: CASSIAVSYNEQFF
V: TRBV19
D: .
size: .
J: TRBJ2-1

DNA: TGCGCCAGCAGCCCACGACAGGGGGTGAACATTCAGTACTTC
CDR3: CASSPRQGVNIQYF
V: TRBV5-1
D: TRBD1
size: once
J: TRBJ2-4

DNA: TGTGCCAGCTGCTTTGGGGGGGGCTATGGCTACACCTTC
CDR3: CASCFGGGYGYTF
V: TRBV5-4
D: .
size: .
J: TRBJ1-2

DNA: TGTGCCAGCAGCCAACGACTAGCGGGAGAGAGTTTCGAGCAGTACTTC
CDR3: CASSQRLAGESFEQYF
V: TRBV14
D: TRBD2
size: few
J: TRBJ2-7

DNA: TGTGCCAGCAGCACCCCGGGTCGGGAAAAACTGTTTTTT
CDR3: CASSTPGREKLFF
V: TRBV6-5
D: .
size: .
J: TRBJ1-4

DNA: TGCGCCAGCAGCCCAGCCCAGGGGGCACCGGGAGAGACCCAGTACTTC
CDR3: CASSPAQGAPGETQYF
V: TRBV5-1
D: TRBD1
size: .
J: TRBJ2-5

DNA: TGTGCCAGCAGTTCGAGGACGGCGGGATATGGCTACACCTTC
CDR3: CASSSRTAGYGYTF
V: TRBV27
D: .
size: .
J: TRBJ1-2

DNA: TGTGCCAGTAGTATAGTGGAGGGGATTGGGCAGCCCCAGCATTTT
CDR3: CASSIVEGIGQPQHF
V: TRBV19
D: .
size: .
J: TRBJ1-5

DNA: TGTGCCAGCAGCAAAGCGGGACTAGCGAGCTCCTACAATGAGCAGTTCTTC
CDR3: CASSKAGLASSYNEQFF
V: TRBV21-1
D: .
size: .
J: TRBJ2-1

DNA: TGTGCCAGTGCGAGGGGACATAATGAAAAACTGTTTTTT
CDR3: CASARGHNEKLFF
V: TRBV28
D: .
size: once
J: TRBJ1-4

DNA: TGTGCCAGCAGCTTAACTAGTGTTAATGAGCAGTTCTTC
CDR3: CASSLTSVNEQFF
V: TRBV11-2
D: .
size: .
J: TRBJ2-1

DNA: TGTGCCAGTAGTACGTCCCGGGTCGGACTATATGGCTACACCTTC
CDR3: CASSTSRVGLYGYTF
V: TRBV19
D: .
size: once
J: TRBJ1-2

DNA: TGCGCCAGCTGCGAGGCGTTCCACACCGGGGAGCTGTTTTTT
CDR3: CASCEAFHTGELFF
V: TRBV5-1
D: .
size: .
J: TRBJ2-2

DNA: TGTGCCAGTAGTCCAGACAGGGTGGGCCGGAGCAATCAGCCCCAGCATTTT
CDR3: CASSPDRVGRSNQPQHF
V: TRBV19
D: TRBD1
size: few
J: TRBJ1-5

DNA: TGTGCCAGCTCACCGTCTGCAACTAATGAAAAACTGTTTTTT
CDR3: CASSPSATNEKLFF
V: TRBV18
D: .
size: .
J: TRBJ1-4

DNA: TGTGCCAGCAGCACTGGGGGGACAGGGCACAATGAGCAGTTCTTC
CDR3: CASSTGGTGHNEQFF
V: TRBV7-3
D: TRBD1
size: .
J: TRBJ2-1

DNA: TGTGCCAGCAGTTCCCCCGCAGCGGGATCCCTTCGGGAGCAGTACTTC
CDR3: CASSSPAAGSLREQYF
V: TRBV28
D: TRBD2
size: .
J: TRBJ2-7

DNA: TGTGCCAGCAGTTATTCCTACAGGGTCGGCACTGAAGCTTTCTTT
CDR3: CASSYSYRVGTEAFF
V: TRBV6-5
D: .
size: .
J: TRBJ1-1

DNA: TGCGCCAGCAGTGACCCCGGGACACCTAAAATTCCCCAAGAGACCCAGTACTTC
CDR3: CASSDPGTPKIPQETQYF
V: TRBV10-1
D: .
size: .
J: TRBJ2-5

DNA: TGTGCCAGCAGTTCGGCGGAGGATACGCAGTATTTT
CDR3: CASSSAEDTQYF
V: TRBV28
D: .
size: .
J: TRBJ2-3

DNA: TGTGCCAGCAGTTTTCTAGCGGGGGTTAACTCCGAGCAGTACTTC
CDR3: CASSFLAGVNSEQYF
V: TRBV2
D: TRBD2
size: .
J: TRBJ2-7